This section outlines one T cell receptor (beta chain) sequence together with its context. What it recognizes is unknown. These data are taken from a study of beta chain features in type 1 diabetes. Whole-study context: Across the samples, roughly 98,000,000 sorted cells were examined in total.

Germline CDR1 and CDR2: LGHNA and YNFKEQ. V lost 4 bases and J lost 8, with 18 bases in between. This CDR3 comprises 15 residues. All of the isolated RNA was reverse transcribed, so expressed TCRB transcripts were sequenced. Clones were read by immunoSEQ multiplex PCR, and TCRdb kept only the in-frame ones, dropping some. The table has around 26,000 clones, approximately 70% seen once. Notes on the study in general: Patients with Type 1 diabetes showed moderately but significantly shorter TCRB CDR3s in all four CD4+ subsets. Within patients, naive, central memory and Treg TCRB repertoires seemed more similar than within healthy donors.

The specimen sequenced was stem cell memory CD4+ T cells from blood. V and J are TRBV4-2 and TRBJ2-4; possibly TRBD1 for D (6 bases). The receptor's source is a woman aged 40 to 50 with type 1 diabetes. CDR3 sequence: CASSPGWQGQDIQYF. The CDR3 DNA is TGTGCCAGCAGCCCCGGTTGGCAGGGGCAAGACATTCAGTACTTC.